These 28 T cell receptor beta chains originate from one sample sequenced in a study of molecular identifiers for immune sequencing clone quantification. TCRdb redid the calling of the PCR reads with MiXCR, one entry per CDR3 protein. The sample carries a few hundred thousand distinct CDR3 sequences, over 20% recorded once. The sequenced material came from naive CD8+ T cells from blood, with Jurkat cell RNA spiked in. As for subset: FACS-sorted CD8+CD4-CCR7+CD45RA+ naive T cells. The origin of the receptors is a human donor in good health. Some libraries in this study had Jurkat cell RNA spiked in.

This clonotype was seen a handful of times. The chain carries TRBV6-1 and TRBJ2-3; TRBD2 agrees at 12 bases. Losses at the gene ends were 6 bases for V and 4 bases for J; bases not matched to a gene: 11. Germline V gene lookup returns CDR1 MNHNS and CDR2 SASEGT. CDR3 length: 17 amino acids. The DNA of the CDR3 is TGTGCCAGCAGAGAGAGGCTAGCGGGGGGGCCCTCAGATACGCAGTATTTT. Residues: CASRERLAGGPSDTQYF.

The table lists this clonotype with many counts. CDR3 protein: CSARGQGSNTEAFF. The CDR3 region has the DNA TGCAGCGCCAGGGGCCAGGGGTCCAACACTGAAGCTTTCTTT. The J gene is TRBJ1-1, the V gene TRBV29-1; a weak D match, TRBD1 (6 bases). The CDR3 is made up of 14 amino acids. Trimming shortened V by 7 bases and J by 2 bases, and 17 bases separated the two germline ends. Germline V gene lookup returns CDR1 SQVTM and CDR2 ANQGSEA.

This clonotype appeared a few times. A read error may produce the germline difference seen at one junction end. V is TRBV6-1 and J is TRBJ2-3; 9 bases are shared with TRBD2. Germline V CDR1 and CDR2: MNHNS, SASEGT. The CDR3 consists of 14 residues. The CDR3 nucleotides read TGTGCCTGCAGGGTAGCGGGGGGCACAGATACGCAGTATTTT. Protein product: CACRVAGGTDTQYF.

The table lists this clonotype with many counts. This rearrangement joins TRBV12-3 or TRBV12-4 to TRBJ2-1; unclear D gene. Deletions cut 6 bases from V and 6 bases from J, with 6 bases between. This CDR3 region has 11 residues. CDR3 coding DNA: TGTGCCAGCAGCTCCCGCAATGAGCAGTTCTTC. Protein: CASSSRNEQFF.

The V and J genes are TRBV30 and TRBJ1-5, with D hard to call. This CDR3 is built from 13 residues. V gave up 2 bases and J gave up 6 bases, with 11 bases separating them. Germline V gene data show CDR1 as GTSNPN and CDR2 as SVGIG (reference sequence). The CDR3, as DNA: TGTGCCTGGAGTCCCCTGGACGGTCAGCCCCAGCATTTT. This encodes CAWSPLDGQPQHF.

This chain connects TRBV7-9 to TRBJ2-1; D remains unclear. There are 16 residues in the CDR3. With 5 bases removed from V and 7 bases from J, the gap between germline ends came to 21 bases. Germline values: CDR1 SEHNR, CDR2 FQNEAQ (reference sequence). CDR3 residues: CASSPREGYGLNEQFF. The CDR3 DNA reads TGTGCCAGCAGCCCACGAGAAGGGTATGGCCTGAATGAGCAGTTCTTC.

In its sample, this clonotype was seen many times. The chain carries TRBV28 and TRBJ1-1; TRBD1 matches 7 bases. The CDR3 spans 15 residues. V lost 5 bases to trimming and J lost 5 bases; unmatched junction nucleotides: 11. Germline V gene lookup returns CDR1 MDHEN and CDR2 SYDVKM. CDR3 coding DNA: TGTGCCAGCAGTGCGACGACAGGGTTAGTAACTGAAGCTTTCTTT. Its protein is CASSATTGLVTEAFF.

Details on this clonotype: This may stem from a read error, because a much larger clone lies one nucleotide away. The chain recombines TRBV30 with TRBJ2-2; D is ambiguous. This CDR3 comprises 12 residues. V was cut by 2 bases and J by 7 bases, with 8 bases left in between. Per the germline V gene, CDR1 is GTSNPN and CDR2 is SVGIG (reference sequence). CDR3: CAWSIAHGELFF. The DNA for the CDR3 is TGTGCCTGGAGTATAGCTCACGGGGAGCTGTTTTTT.

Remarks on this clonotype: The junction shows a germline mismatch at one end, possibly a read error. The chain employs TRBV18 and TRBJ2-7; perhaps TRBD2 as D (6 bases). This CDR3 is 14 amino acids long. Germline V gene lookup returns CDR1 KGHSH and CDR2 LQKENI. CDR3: CASSPSGDFYEQCF. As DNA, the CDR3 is TGTGCCAGCTCACCGTCGGGGGATTTCTACGAGCAGTGCTTC.

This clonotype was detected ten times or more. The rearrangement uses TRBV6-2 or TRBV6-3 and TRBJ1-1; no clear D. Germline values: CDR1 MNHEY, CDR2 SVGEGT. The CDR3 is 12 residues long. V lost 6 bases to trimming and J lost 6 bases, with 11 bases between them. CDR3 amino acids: CASSQQSPEAFF. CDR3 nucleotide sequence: TGTGCCAGCAGCCAACAGAGTCCTGAAGCTTTCTTT.

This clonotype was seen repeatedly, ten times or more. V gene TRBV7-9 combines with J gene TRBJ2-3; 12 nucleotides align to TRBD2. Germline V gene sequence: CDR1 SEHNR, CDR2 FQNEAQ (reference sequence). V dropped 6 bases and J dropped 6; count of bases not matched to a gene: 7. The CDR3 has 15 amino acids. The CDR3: CASRALAGGPDTQYF. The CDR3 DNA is TGTGCCAGCAGGGCTCTAGCGGGGGGGCCTGATACGCAGTATTTT.

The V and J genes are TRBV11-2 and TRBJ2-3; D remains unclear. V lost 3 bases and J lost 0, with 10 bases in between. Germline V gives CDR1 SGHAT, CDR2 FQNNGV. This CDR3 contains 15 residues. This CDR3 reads CASSLAFFSTDTQYF. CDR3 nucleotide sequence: TGTGCCAGCAGCTTGGCCTTTTTTAGCACAGATACGCAGTATTTT.

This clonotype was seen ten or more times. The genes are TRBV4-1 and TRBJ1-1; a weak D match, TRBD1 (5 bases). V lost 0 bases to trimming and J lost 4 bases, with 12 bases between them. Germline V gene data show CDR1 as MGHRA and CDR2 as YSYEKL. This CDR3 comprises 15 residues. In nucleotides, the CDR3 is TGCGCCAGCAGCCAAGATCTTGTCGGGGGCACTGAAGCTTTCTTT. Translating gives CASSQDLVGGTEAFF.

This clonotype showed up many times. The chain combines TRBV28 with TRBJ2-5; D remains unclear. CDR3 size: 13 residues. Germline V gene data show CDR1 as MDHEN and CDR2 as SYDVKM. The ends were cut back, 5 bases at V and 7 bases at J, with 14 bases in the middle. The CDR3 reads CASSGRTLRTQYF. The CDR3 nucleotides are TGTGCCAGCAGTGGACGCACGCTGAGGACCCAGTACTTC.

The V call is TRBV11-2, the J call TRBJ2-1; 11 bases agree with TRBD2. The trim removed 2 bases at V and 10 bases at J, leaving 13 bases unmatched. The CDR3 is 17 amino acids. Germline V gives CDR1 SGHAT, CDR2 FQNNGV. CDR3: CASSLLPSGGPNPEQFF. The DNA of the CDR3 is TGTGCCAGCAGCTTACTGCCTAGCGGGGGGCCCAATCCCGAGCAGTTCTTC.

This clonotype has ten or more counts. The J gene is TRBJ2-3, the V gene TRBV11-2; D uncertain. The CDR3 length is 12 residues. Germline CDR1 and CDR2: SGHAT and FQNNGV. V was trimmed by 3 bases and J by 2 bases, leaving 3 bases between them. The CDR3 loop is CASSLTTDTQYF. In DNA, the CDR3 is TGTGCCAGCAGCTTGACCACAGATACGCAGTATTTT. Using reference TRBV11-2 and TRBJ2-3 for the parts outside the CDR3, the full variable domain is EAGVAQSPRYKIIEKRQSVAFWCNPISGHATLYWYQQILGQGPKLLIQFQNNGVVDDSQLPKDRFSAERLKGVDSTLKIQPAKLEDSAVYLCASSLTTDTQYFGPGTRLTVL.

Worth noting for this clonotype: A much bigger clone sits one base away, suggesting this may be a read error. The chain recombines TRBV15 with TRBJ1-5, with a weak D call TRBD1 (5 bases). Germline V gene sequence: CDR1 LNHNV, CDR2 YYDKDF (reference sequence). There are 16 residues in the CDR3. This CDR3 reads CATSRGIGASNRPQHF. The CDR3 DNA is TGTGCCACCAGCAGAGGAATAGGGGCCAGCAATCGGCCCCAGCATTTT.

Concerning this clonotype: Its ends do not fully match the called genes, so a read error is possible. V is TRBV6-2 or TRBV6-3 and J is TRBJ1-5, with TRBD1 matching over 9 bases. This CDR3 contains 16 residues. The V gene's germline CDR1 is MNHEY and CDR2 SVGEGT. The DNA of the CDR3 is TGTGCCTGCAGTCCCATACAGGGGGCGAGAAGTCAGCCCCAGCATTTT. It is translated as CACSPIQGARSQPQHF.

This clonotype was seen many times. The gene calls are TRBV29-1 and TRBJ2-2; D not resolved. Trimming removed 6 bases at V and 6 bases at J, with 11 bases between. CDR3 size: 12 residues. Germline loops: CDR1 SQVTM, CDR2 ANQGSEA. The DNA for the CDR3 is TGCAGCGTCTTGAGAGAAGCCGGGGAGCTGTTTTTT. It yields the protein CSVLREAGELFF.

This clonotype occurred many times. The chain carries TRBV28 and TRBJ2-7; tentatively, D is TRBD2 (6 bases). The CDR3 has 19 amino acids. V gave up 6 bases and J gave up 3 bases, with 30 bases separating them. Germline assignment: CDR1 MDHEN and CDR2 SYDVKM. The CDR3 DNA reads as TGTGCCAGCAGCTCCCGCGCCCACCCAAACAAGGAGGGATTCTACGAGCAGTACTTC. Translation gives CASSSRAHPNKEGFYEQYF.

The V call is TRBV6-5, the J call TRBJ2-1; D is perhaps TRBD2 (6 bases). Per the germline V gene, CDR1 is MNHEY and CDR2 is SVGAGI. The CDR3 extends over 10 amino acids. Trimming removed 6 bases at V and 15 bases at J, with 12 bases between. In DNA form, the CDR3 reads TGTGCCAGCAGCCACCGGGACTTGTTCTTC. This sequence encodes CASSHRDLFF.

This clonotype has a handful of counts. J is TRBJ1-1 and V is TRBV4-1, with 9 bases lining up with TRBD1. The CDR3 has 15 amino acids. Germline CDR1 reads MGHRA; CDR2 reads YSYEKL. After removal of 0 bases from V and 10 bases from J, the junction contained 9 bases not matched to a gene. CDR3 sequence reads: CASSQDIGTGQGAFF. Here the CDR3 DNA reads TGCGCCAGCAGCCAAGATATCGGGACAGGGCAAGGAGCTTTCTTT.

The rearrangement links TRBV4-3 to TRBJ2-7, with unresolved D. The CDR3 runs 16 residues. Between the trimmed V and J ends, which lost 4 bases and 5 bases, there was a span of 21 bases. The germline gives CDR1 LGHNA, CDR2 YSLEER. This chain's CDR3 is CASSREMAQVLNEQYF. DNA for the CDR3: TGCGCCAGCAGCCGAGAGATGGCCCAGGTTCTGAACGAGCAGTACTTC.

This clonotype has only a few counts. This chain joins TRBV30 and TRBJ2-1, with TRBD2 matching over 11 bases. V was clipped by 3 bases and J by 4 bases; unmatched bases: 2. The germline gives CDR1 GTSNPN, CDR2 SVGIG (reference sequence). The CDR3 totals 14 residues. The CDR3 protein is CAWRGLAAYNEQFF. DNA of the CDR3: TGTGCCTGGAGGGGACTAGCGGCTTACAATGAGCAGTTCTTC.

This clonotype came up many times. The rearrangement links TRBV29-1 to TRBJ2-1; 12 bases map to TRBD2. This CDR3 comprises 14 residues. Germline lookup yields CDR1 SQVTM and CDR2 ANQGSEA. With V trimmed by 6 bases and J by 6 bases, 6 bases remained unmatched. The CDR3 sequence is CSVKGLAGSNEQFF. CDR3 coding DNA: TGCAGCGTGAAGGGACTAGCGGGCAGCAATGAGCAGTTCTTC.

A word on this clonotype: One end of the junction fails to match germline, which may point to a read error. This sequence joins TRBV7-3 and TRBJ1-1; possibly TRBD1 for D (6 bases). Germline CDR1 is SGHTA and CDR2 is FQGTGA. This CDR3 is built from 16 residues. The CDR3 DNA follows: TGTGCCCGCAGCTTAAGTGGGGGGGGCCTGAACACTGAAGCTTTCTTT. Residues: CARSLSGGGLNTEAFF.

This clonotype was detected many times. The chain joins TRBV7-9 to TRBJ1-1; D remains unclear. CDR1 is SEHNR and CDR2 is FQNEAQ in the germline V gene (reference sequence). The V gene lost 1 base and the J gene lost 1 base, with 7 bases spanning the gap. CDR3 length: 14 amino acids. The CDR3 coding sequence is TGTGCCAGCAGCTTAGACGCTCAGAACACTGAAGCTTTCTTT. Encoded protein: CASSLDAQNTEAFF.

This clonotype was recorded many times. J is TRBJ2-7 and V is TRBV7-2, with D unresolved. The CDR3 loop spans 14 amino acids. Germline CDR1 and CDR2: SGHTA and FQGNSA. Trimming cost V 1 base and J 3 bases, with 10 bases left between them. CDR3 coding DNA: TGTGCCAGCAGCTTAGTGTTTCCGGGCTACGAGCAGTACTTC. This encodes CASSLVFPGYEQYF. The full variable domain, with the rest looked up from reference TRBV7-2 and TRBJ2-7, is GAGVSQSPSNKVTEKGKDVELRCDPISGHTALYWYRQSLGQGLEFLIYFQGNSAPDKSGLPSDRFSAERTGGSVSTLTIQRTQQEDSAVYLCASSLVFPGYEQYFGPGTRLTVT.